The clone carrying this T cell receptor (beta chain) was counted a few times. This specimen comes from a study of CD8 T cells in ankylosing spondylitis. V lost 1 base to trimming and J lost 4 bases; unmatched junction nucleotides: 9. The CDR3 loop spans 16 amino acids. The germline V gene encodes CDR1 LGHDT and CDR2 YNNKEL (reference sequence). TCRdb re-derived calls from the 5' RACE reads in MiXCR, one entry per CDR3 protein. The repertoire holds roughly 150,000 distinct CDR3 sequences, with 25% to 35% as singletons. The receptor was derived from a male donor with ankylosing spondylitis. The sample was synovial fluid, either unsorted or a sorted T cell fraction (not recorded which). The chain joins TRBV3-1 to TRBJ1-2, with 7 bases that match TRBD1. CDR3 sequence: CASSQGFRGATYGYTF. The CDR3 region has the DNA TGTGCCAGCAGCCAAGGCTTCAGGGGGGCAACCTATGGCTACACCTTC.